This TCR beta chain was recovered during a study of T cell responses to AZD1222 COVID-19 vaccine. Sequenced by immunoSEQ multiplex PCR; TCRdb stores in-frame clones only, minus some. Among about 150,000 clones listed, 80% to 90% were seen once. In this sample, this clone is medium-sized (0.01 to 0.1%). Source: peripheral blood, taken on day 0 of AZD1222 vaccination. The source of this sequence is an adult in good health.

The CDR3 region is CASTRGVGRNSPLHF. In DNA form, the CDR3 reads TGTGCCAGCACGCGGGGGGTCGGCAGAAATTCACCCCTCCACTTT. The gene calls are TRBV27 and TRBJ1-6; a possible D gene is TRBD1 (5 bases). Trimming cost V 7 bases and J 7 bases, with 17 bases left between them. The CDR3 is 15 residues long. CDR1 and CDR2 from the germline V gene are MNHEY and SMNVEV (reference sequence).